This passage covers 14 T cell receptor beta chains from one sample sequenced in a study of blood T cell repertoires in COVID-19. Data came from immunoSEQ multiplex PCR; TCRdb stores just in-frame clones and leaves some out. This table has fewer than 450,000 clones, around 89% appearing once. The sample was PBMCs or T cells enriched from blood (not recorded which). The receptor source for this set is a woman aged 18-30 years who had recovered from COVID-19.

V is TRBV28 and J is TRBJ1-5; D remains unclear. Trimming pared 5 bases from V and 6 bases from J, leaving 17 bases between. From germline, CDR1 is MDHEN and CDR2 SYDVKM. The CDR3 sequence is 15 residues long. This CDR3 is CASSDSRPGGQPQHF. Here the CDR3 DNA reads TGTGCCAGCAGTGACTCCCGCCCAGGAGGTCAGCCCCAGCATTTT.

The chain has TRBV7-3 and TRBJ1-1; D not certain. The length of the CDR3 is 15 residues. Trimming took off 8 bases at V and 1 base at J, with 17 bases between the two ends. CDR1 is SGHTA and CDR2 is FQGTGA in the germline V gene. In DNA, the CDR3 is TGTGCCAGCGCCCTCGACACGCATAGGAACACTGAAGCTTTCTTT. Translated, it gives CASALDTHRNTEAFF. Together with reference TRBV7-3 and TRBJ1-1, the CDR3 gives the full variable domain: GAGVSQTPSNKVTEKGKYVELRCDPISGHTALYWYRQSLGQGPEFLIYFQGTGAADDSGLPNDRFFAVRPEGSVSTLKIQRTERGDSAVYLCASALDTHRNTEAFFGQGTRLTVV.

The rearrangement uses TRBV12-3 or TRBV12-4 and TRBJ1-4; no reliable D call. Trimming removed 8 bases at V and 8 bases at J, with 12 bases between. The CDR3 totals 12 residues. The DNA for the CDR3 is TGTGCCAGCGGCGATGGAGGGGAAAAACTGTTTTTT. Its protein is CASGDGGEKLFF.

CDR3 nucleotide sequence: TGTGCCAGCAGCCACCGACGGGACTCTTCACCCCTCCACTTT. This gives the protein CASSHRRDSSPLHF. The chain couples TRBV3-1 (or the pseudogene TRBV3-2) to TRBJ1-6; D possibly corresponds to TRBD1 (5 bases). There are 14 residues in the CDR3. Trimming removed 3 bases at V and 9 bases at J, with 12 bases between. Looked up from germline, CDR1 is LGHDT and CDR2 is YNNKEL (reference sequence).

This chain joins TRBV5-1 and TRBJ1-3, with D perhaps matching TRBD1 (6 bases). Looked up from germline, CDR1 is SGHRS and CDR2 is YFSETQ. Trimming cost V 4 bases and J 5 bases, with 13 bases left between them. CDR3 size: 14 residues. In nucleotides, the CDR3 is TGCGCCAGCAGCCCAAACCAGGGGCGAAACACCATATATTTT. Protein product: CASSPNQGRNTIYF.

This chain links TRBV3-1 (or the pseudogene TRBV3-2) with TRBJ1-4, with D possibly matching TRBD1 (5 bases). The CDR3 has 16 amino acids. Germline values: CDR1 LGHDT, CDR2 YNNKEL (reference sequence). The ends were cut back, 3 bases at V and 7 bases at J, with 18 bases in the middle. The DNA of the CDR3 is TGTGCCAGCAGCCAGGAATGGAGGGGAGGAGGTGAAAAACTGTTTTTT. Its protein product is CASSQEWRGGGEKLFF.

This clone was found a few times. The chain uses TRBV4-1 and TRBJ1-4; D not resolved. The germline CDR1 and CDR2 sequences are MGHRA and YSYEKL. V dropped 0 bases and J dropped 14 bases, with 10 bases sitting between them. This CDR3 contains 12 residues. CDR3: CASSQELGKLFF. CDR3 bases: TGCGCCAGCAGCCAAGAACTAGGGAAGCTGTTTTTT.

J is TRBJ2-6 and V is TRBV12-3 or TRBV12-4; D is ambiguous. Trimming removed 8 bases at V and 0 bases at J, with 5 bases between. This CDR3 is built from 13 residues. CDR3 DNA sequence: TGTGCCAGCCTTCTCTCTGGGGCCAACGTCCTGACTTTC. Its protein product is CASLLSGANVLTF.

The rearrangement links TRBV3-1 (or the pseudogene TRBV3-2) to TRBJ2-5, with 9 bases aligning to TRBD2. V dropped 6 bases and J dropped 3; count of bases not matched to a gene: 23. Germline assignment: CDR1 LGHDT and CDR2 YNNKEL (reference sequence). The CDR3 runs to 20 residues. The CDR3 coding sequence is TGTGCCAGCAGTCAAAAGAGGGGGCCAGTTCCTAGCGGGGAGGAAGAGACCCAGTACTTC. This encodes CASSQKRGPVPSGEEETQYF.

This clone showed up just a few times. V gene TRBV9 combines with J gene TRBJ1-1; 7 bases fit TRBD1. The germline V gene has CDR1 SGDLS and CDR2 YYNGEE. The V gene end was trimmed by 3 bases and the J gene end by 0 bases; junction bases not matched to a gene: 8. This CDR3 spans 16 amino acids. As DNA, the CDR3 is TGTGCCAGCAGCGCTAAGCGGACAGGCTTGAACACTGAAGCTTTCTTT. Translating it yields CASSAKRTGLNTEAFF. Supplemented by reference TRBV9 and TRBJ1-1, the full variable domain reads DSGVTQTPKHLITATGQRVTLRCSPRSGDLSVYWYQQSLDQGLQFLIQYYNGEERAKGNILERFSAQQFPDLHSELNLSSLELGDSALYFCASSAKRTGLNTEAFFGQGTRLTVV.

The chain is built from TRBV10-1 and TRBJ1-1; the match to TRBD1 covers 9 bases. Trimming cost V 6 bases and J 1 base; bases outside gene matches: 3. The CDR3 covers 14 residues. The germline V gene has CDR1 WNHNN and CDR2 SYGVQD (reference sequence). The CDR3 DNA sequence: TGCGCCAGCAGCAAACAGGGGGCGAACACTGAAGCTTTCTTT. As protein: CASSKQGANTEAFF.

The chain has TRBV5-1 and TRBJ2-1, with TRBD1 as a possible D gene (5 bases). V lost 1 base, J lost 10 bases, and 12 bases lay in between. CDR1 and CDR2 (germline): SGHRS, YFSETQ. The CDR3 has 13 residues. The CDR3 spells CASSLLVPGEQFF. The CDR3 DNA follows: TGCGCCAGCAGCTTGTTAGTGCCAGGGGAGCAGTTCTTC.

This clone was detected only a few times. The gene calls are TRBV2 and TRBJ1-2; 7 positions agree with TRBD1. Looked up from germline, CDR1 is SNHLY and CDR2 is FYNNEI. Trimming cost V 7 bases and J 2 bases; bases outside gene matches: 7. The CDR3 covers 14 residues. CDR3 sequence reads: CASTDRAYNYGYTF. The CDR3 DNA sequence: TGTGCCAGCACAGACAGGGCTTACAACTATGGCTACACCTTC.

This rearrangement joins TRBV30 to TRBJ2-7, with a weak D call TRBD2 (5 bases). V was cut by 3 bases and J by 5 bases, with 17 bases left in between. Germline CDR1 reads GTSNPN; CDR2 reads SVGIG (reference sequence). The CDR3 length is 14 residues. For the CDR3, the DNA is TGTGCCTGGAGAGGGCGGGCAGGAGACCACGAGCAGTACTTC. Translated: CAWRGRAGDHEQYF.